This paragraph reports one T cell receptor beta chain. Here immunoSEQ multiplex PCR was the method, and the copy in TCRdb shows in-frame clones only, minus some. The sample shows under 400,000 clones, around 89% of them seen only once. The sample originates from a study of blood T cell repertoires in COVID-19. Study summary: The samples span acute and convalescent COVID-19 from the United States, Italy and Spain. Sample material is recorded as cDNA or gDNA derived from T cells, B-cell-depleted T cells, or PBMCs.

Trimming removed 2 bases at V and 2 bases at J, with 10 bases between. CDR3 size: 14 residues. Germline lookup yields CDR1 MNHEY and CDR2 SMNVEV (reference sequence). Sequencing input: peripheral blood. The clonotype comes from a man younger than 30 with active or convalescent COVID-19. The chain combines TRBV27 with TRBJ2-7; D may be TRBD1 (6 bases). Here the CDR3 reads CASSLVEGAYEQYF. As DNA, the CDR3 is TGTGCCAGCAGTTTAGTCGAGGGGGCCTACGAGCAGTACTTC.